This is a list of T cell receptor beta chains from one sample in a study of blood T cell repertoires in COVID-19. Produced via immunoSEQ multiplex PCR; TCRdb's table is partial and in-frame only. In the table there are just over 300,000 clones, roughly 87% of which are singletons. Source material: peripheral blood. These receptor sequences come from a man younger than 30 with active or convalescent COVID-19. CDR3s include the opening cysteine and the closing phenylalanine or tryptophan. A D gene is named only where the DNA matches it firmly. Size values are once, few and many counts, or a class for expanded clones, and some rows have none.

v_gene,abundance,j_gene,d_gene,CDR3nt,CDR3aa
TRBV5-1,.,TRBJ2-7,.,TGCGCCAGCAGCCCCCTCCGCAGCTCCTACGAGCAGTACTTC,CASSPLRSSYEQYF
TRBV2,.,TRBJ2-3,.,TGTGCCAGCAGTGAATTGTCCCCCCTCAGGGCAGATACGCAGTATTTT,CASSELSPLRADTQYF
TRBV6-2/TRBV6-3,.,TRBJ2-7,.,TGTGCCAGCAGTTACATCTCCGGGGACGAGCAGTACTTC,CASSYISGDEQYF
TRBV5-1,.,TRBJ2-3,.,TGCGCCAGCAGCGAAACAGGGGAGGTGACAGATACGCAGTATTTT,CASSETGEVTDTQYF
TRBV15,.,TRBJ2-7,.,TGTGCCACCAGCAGAGATCTCGCAGGGAGGTACGAGCAGTACTTC,CATSRDLAGRYEQYF
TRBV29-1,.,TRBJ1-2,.,TGCAGCGTTGAGCCAGCTAACTATGGCTACACCTTC,CSVEPANYGYTF
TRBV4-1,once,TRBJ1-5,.,TGCGCCAGCAGCCAAGAATCGGGGGGCAATCAGCCCCAGCATTTT,CASSQESGGNQPQHF
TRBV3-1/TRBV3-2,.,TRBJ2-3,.,TGTGCCAGCAGCCTCAAGATTGGAGACCATACGCAGTATTTT,CASSLKIGDHTQYF
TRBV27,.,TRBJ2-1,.,TGTGCCAGCAGTCCCGGGAGTGTATTGAAGTTCTTC,CASSPGSVLKFF
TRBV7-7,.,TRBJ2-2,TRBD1,TGTGCCAGCAGCAACACAGGGGGGTCGAACACCGGGGAGCTGTTTTTT,CASSNTGGSNTGELFF
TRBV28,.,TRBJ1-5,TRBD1,TGTGCCAGCAGTGACAGGGTGGAACAGCCCCAGCATTTT,CASSDRVEQPQHF
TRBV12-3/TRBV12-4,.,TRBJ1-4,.,TGTGCCAGCAGTTTGCAGGGTTATGAAAAACTGTTTTTT,CASSLQGYEKLFF
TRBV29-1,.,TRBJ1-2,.,TGCAGCGGTGGCAGAGGAGGGCCGATGGATGGCTACACCTTC,CSGGRGGPMDGYTF
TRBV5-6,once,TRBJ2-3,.,TGTGCCAGCAGCCGACAACAGGGCACAGATACGCAGTATTTT,CASSRQQGTDTQYF
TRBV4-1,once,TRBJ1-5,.,TGCGCCAGCAGCCCCAGGGTAATCAATCAGCCCCAGCATTTT,CASSPRVINQPQHF
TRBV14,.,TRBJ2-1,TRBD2,TGTGCCAGCAGTCCTTTCAGCGGGGGGTACAATGAGCAGTTCTTC,CASSPFSGGYNEQFF
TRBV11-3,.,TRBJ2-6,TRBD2,TGTGCCAGCAGCCGACGGGGGGATAGCTCTGGGGCCAACGTCCTGACTTTC,CASSRRGDSSGANVLTF
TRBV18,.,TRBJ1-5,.,TGTGCCAACTCACCCTCCGGACAGAATAGCAATCAGCCCCAGCATTTT,CANSPSGQNSNQPQHF
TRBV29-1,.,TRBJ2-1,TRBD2,TGCAGCGTTGAAGATAGGAGGGAGGGCCGGTTTGAGCAGTTCTTC,CSVEDRREGRFEQFF
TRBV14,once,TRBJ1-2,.,TGTGCCAGCAGCCGATCTCAGAGGGAATACTATGGCTACACCTTC,CASSRSQREYYGYTF
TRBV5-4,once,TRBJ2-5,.,TGTGCCAGCAGCCCAGGACAAACCCCCCTCCAAGAGACCCAGTACTTC,CASSPGQTPLQETQYF
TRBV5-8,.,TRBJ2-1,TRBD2,TGTGCCAGCAGCTTGAGGCGGGGGGCATCCTACAATGAGCAGTTCTTC,CASSLRRGASYNEQFF
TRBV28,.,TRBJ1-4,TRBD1,TGTGCCAGCAGAACACTGACAGGGGGTGTCGAAAAACTGTTTTTT,CASRTLTGGVEKLFF
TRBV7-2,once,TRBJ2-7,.,TGTGCCAGCAGCACCCAGGATAGCGACGAGCAGTACTTC,CASSTQDSDEQYF
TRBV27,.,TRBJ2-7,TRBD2,TGTGCCAGCAGTTCTATCGGGACTAGCGGCTCCTACGAGCAGTACTTC,CASSSIGTSGSYEQYF
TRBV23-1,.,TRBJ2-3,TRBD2,TGCGCCAGCAGTCAAGTGCGGGAGGGACCTAAGGGAGACACTAGCACAGATACGCAGTATTTT,CASSQVREGPKGDTSTDTQYF
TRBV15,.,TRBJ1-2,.,TGTGCCACCAGCAGAGAGCGGGGGGGCAACTATGGCTACACCTTC,CATSRERGGNYGYTF
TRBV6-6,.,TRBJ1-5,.,TGTGCCAGCAGTCATCTGCCAGGGGAATGGATAGAGGGCAATCAGCCCCAGCATTTT,CASSHLPGEWIEGNQPQHF
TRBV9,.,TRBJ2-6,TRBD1,TGTGCCAGCACGGCAGGGGGCCGAGGGGCCAACGTCCTGACTTTC,CASTAGGRGANVLTF
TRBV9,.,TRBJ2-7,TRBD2,TGTGCCAGCAGCAACGTGGCTAGCGGGACCGAGCAGTACTTC,CASSNVASGTEQYF
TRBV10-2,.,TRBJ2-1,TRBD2,TGCGCCAGTTGTAGCGGGGGGGCCGGCCATGAGCAGTTCTTC,CASCSGGAGHEQFF
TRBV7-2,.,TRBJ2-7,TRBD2,TGTGCCAGCAGCTTTCCCCAGGCACTAGCGGTCCCCCTCTCCTACGAGCAGTACTTC,CASSFPQALAVPLSYEQYF
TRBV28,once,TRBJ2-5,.,TGTGCCAGCAGTTTCGGCTCCCAGGAGGCCCAGTACTTC,CASSFGSQEAQYF
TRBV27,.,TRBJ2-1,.,TGTGCCAGCAGTTTTCCGGCGGGAGAGCAGTTCTTC,CASSFPAGEQFF
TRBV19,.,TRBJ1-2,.,TGTGCCAGTAGTGCTGCACAGGACGGGTATGGCTACACCTTC,CASSAAQDGYGYTF
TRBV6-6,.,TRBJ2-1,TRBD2,TGTGCCAGCAGTTTGCGACTAGCTGAGTACAATGAGCAGTTCTTC,CASSLRLAEYNEQFF
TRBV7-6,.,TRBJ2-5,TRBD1,TGTGCCAGCAGCCCCGGGACAGGGGGCGGGGAGACCCAGTACTTC,CASSPGTGGGETQYF
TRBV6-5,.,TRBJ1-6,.,TGTGCCAGCAGCGCGGGATTAGCGGATTCACCCCTCCACTTT,CASSAGLADSPLHF
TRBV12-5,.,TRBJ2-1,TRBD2,TGTGCTAGTGGTTTGGTATGGTGGATTAGCGGGGGGGTGAGGGAGCAGTTCTTC,CASGLVWWISGGVREQFF
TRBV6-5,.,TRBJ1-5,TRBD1,TGTGCCAGCAGACCAAGGGGACAGGGAACTCAGCCCCAGCATTTT,CASRPRGQGTQPQHF
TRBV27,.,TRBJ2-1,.,TGTGCCAGCAGTTTACCCCCCCAGGGGGGTTACAATGAGCAGTTCTTC,CASSLPPQGGYNEQFF
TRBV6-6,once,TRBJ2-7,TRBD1,TGTGCCGCCAGTCAGGGGGCGCGAGAGCAGTACTTC,CAASQGAREQYF
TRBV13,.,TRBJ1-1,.,TGTGCCAGCAGCTCCGAAGGAGCGGCGGTGAACACTGAAGCTTTCTTT,CASSSEGAAVNTEAFF
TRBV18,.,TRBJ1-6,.,TGTGCCAGCTCACGATTCCCCTCAGGGCTGGATAATTCACCCCTCCACTTT,CASSRFPSGLDNSPLHF
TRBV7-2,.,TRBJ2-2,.,TGTGCCAGCAGCTTAATGGGGGGAGCGAACACCGGGGAGCTGTTTTTT,CASSLMGGANTGELFF
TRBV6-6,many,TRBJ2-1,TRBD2,TGTGCCAGCAGTTACCCTCAGCGGGGGGAAGGCGAGCAGTTCTTC,CASSYPQRGEGEQFF
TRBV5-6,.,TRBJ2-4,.,TGTGCCAGCAGCTTGCAGGGCCTCATAAACATTCAGTACTTC,CASSLQGLINIQYF
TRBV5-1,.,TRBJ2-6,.,TGCGCCAGCAGCTTGGCCCCTAACCACGGCTCTGGGGCCAACGTCCTGACTTTC,CASSLAPNHGSGANVLTF
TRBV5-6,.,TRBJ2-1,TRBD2,TGTGCCAGCAGCTTGGGGACTAGCGGGGGGGCTTACAATGAGCAGTTCTTC,CASSLGTSGGAYNEQFF